This TCR beta chain originates from a study of OX40 agonist ivuxolimab in advanced cancers. TCRdb's copy holds only in-frame clones and misses some; the assay was immunoSEQ multiplex PCR. The profile shows about 72,000 clones, roughly four fifths of them singletons. The timepoints at which blood was sampled were baseline, cycle 4 day 1, and cycle 7 day 1. Trimming left V 1 base short and J 0 bases short, with 10 bases between. The CDR3 totals 16 residues. Germline CDR1 reads LNHDA; CDR2 reads SQIVND (reference sequence). The chain couples TRBV19 to TRBJ2-1; D is undetermined. Sequenced material: CD4+ or CD8+ T cells sorted from blood, taken in a trial of the OX40 agonist ivuxolimab. The source of this sequence is an adult with an advanced solid tumor such as melanoma, head and neck, liver or kidney cancer. CDR3: CASSIGRVASYNEQFF. In DNA, the CDR3 is TGTGCCAGTAGTATAGGTCGGGTGGCCTCCTACAATGAGCAGTTCTTC.